The text below deals with one T cell receptor (beta chain). The data are from a study of blood T cell repertoires in COVID-19. Sequencing was performed with immunoSEQ multiplex PCR; in TCRdb, only in-frame clones are kept and a portion is missing. The data show about 180,000 clones, with over 75% seen just once and approximately 9% held by the top ten. The germline V and J ends were trimmed by 4 bases and 2 bases, with 16 bases remaining between them. From germline, CDR1 is SGDLS and CDR2 YYNGEE. CDR3 size: 16 residues. Sample: PBMCs or T cells enriched from blood (not recorded which). This clonotype originated in a woman younger than 35 who had recovered from COVID-19. This sequence joins TRBV9 and TRBJ2-1; possibly TRBD1 for D (6 bases). CDR3 nucleotide sequence: TGTGCCAGCAGCAAACAGGGCCCCGGTCCCTACAATGAGCAGTTCTTC. It encodes CASSKQGPGPYNEQFF.